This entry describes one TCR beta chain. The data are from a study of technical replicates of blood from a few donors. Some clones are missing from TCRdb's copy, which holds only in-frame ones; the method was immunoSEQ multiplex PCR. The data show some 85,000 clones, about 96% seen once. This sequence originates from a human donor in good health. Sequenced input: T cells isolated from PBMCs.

The CDR3 coding sequence is TGTGCCAGCAGCTCCTACACTACCTACGAGCAGTACTTC. Translated: CASSSYTTYEQYF. J is TRBJ2-7 and V is TRBV7-2, with unresolved D. The ends were cut back, 4 bases at V and 2 bases at J, with 9 bases in the middle. The CDR3 is made up of 13 amino acids. Germline V gene sequence: CDR1 SGHTA, CDR2 FQGNSA.